A single sample is the source of the 3 T cell receptor beta chains below, sequenced in a study of T cell responses to AZD1222 COVID-19 vaccine. Profiled with immunoSEQ multiplex PCR; TCRdb holds only in-frame clones, not every one. This table has around 100,000 clones, 90% appearing once. The starting material was peripheral blood, obtained on day 0 of AZD1222 vaccination. The origin of the receptors is an adult in good health.

This chain uses TRBV29-1 with TRBJ1-2, with 8 bases matching TRBD1. V shed 6 bases and J 8 bases; nucleotides not matched to a gene: 8. CDR1 and CDR2 from the germline V gene are SQVTM and ANQGSEA. The CDR3 has 12 residues. The CDR3 loop reads CSVDSGGGGYTF. The DNA of the CDR3 is TGCAGCGTCGATTCAGGGGGCGGGGGCTACACCTTC.

The chain employs TRBV5-5 and TRBJ1-1; D not resolved. Germline V gives CDR1 SGHKS, CDR2 YYEKEE (reference sequence). The ends were cut back, 0 bases at V and 5 bases at J, with 17 bases in the middle. The CDR3 contains 16 residues. The CDR3 is CASSLGLAKGRTEAFF. For the CDR3, the DNA is TGTGCCAGCAGCTTGGGTCTCGCTAAAGGTAGGACTGAAGCTTTCTTT.

The rearrangement uses TRBV27 and TRBJ1-1; D is undetermined. Per germline, CDR1 MNHEY and CDR2 SMNVEV (reference sequence). V was shortened by 2 bases and J by 4 bases, with 8 bases between the two germline ends. There are 13 residues in the CDR3. The CDR3 spells CASSLNWGTEAFF. CDR3 sequence (DNA): TGTGCCAGCAGTTTAAATTGGGGCACTGAAGCTTTCTTT.